The 11 T cell receptor beta chains presented below share a single source sample, sequenced in a study of cytomegalovirus exposure and HLA in healthy donors. PCR primers comprised 60 Vbeta and 13 Jbeta primers. Measured with immunoSEQ multiplex PCR; TCRdb has only the in-frame clones, and not every one. The top ten hold about 5% of the sample, which has around 150,000 clones, around 87% seen once. Sequencing used PBMCs. The receptor set was obtained from a woman in her 30s in good health and CMV-seronegative.

In this sample, this clone turned up a few times. The rearrangement uses TRBV21-1 and TRBJ2-3; the DNA was not used to check the table's D call, TRBD2. TRBV21-1 counts as a pseudogene. CDR3 length: 15 residues. CDR3 region: CASREASRPRDTQYF. Written as DNA, the CDR3 is TGTGCCAGCAGGGAGGCTAGCAGGCCTCGGGATACGCAGTATTTT.

The V call is TRBV6-5, the J call TRBJ1-6; no definite D call. V dropped 5 bases and J dropped 5 bases, with 13 bases sitting between them. CDR3 size: 15 residues. The germline V gene has CDR1 MNHEY and CDR2 SVGAGI. This chain's CDR3 is CASSRSTTHNSPLHF. CDR3 coding DNA: TGTGCCAGCAGTCGGTCGACAACCCATAATTCACCCCTCCACTTT.

In this sample, this clone turned up once. The chain uses TRBV15 and TRBJ1-2, with D possibly TRBD1 on 5 matching bases. The V end lost 1 base, the J end lost 0 bases, and 9 bases lay between the germline ends. The CDR3 has 15 amino acids. Germline V gene sequence: CDR1 LNHNV, CDR2 YYDKDF (reference sequence). Written as DNA, the CDR3 is TGTGCCACCAGCAGAGGGCAGGGCGCTAACTATGGCTACACCTTC. As protein: CATSRGQGANYGYTF.

The chain joins TRBV2 to TRBJ2-1; TRBD1 matches at 9 bases. The ends lost 8 bases at V and 10 bases at J; junction bases unmatched: 9. Germline V gene sequence: CDR1 SNHLY, CDR2 FYNNEI. This CDR3 comprises 13 residues. The CDR3 DNA reads TGTGCCAGCGGCGGGACAGGGCTTTGGGAGCAGTTCTTC. Translated: CASGGTGLWEQFF.

In its sample, this clone was seen a few times. This rearrangement joins TRBV2 to TRBJ1-5, with 7 bases that match TRBD1. J lost 4 bases, V lost 4 bases, and 7 bases had no gene match. CDR1 and CDR2 (germline): SNHLY, FYNNEI. This CDR3 comprises 15 residues. The CDR3 is CASSGQGVRNQPQHF. The CDR3, as DNA: TGTGCCAGCAGTGGACAGGGCGTTAGAAATCAGCCCCAGCATTTT.

V gene TRBV19 combines with J gene TRBJ2-7; 7 bases fit TRBD1. CDR3 size: 14 residues. The V gene's germline CDR1 is LNHDA and CDR2 SQIVND (reference sequence). Trimming at V came to 1 base and at J to 4 bases, leaving 4 bases not matched to a gene. CDR3 in amino acids: CASSIAGRGYEQYF. The CDR3 DNA reads TGTGCCAGTAGTATAGCGGGCAGGGGGTACGAGCAGTACTTC.

This chain links TRBV23-1 with TRBJ1-5, with TRBD1 matching over 10 bases. TRBV23-1 is identified as an open reading frame with a role that is uncertain. The CDR3 runs 18 residues. The V gene end was trimmed by 3 bases and the J gene end by 2 bases; junction bases not matched to a gene: 10. The CDR3 coding sequence is TGCGCCAGCAGTCACCGCGGGACAGGGGCTTTTGGCAATCAGCCCCAGCATTTT. It is translated as CASSHRGTGAFGNQPQHF.

The rearrangement uses TRBV5-8 and TRBJ1-5; 10 nucleotides align to TRBD1. Losses at the gene ends were 2 bases for V and 6 bases for J; bases not matched to a gene: 11. From germline, CDR1 is SGHTS and CDR2 YDEGEE. The CDR3 sequence is 17 residues long. CDR3 sequence: CASSFNSWTGGIQPQHF. The CDR3 bases are TGTGCCAGCAGCTTCAATTCCTGGACAGGGGGGATTCAGCCCCAGCATTTT.

The chain links TRBV30 to TRBJ1-1; D possibly corresponds to TRBD1 (5 bases). This CDR3 is built from 13 residues. Trimming stripped 3 bases from V and 4 bases from J, with 12 bases between. Germline-derived CDR1 and CDR2 are GTSNPN and SVGIG (reference sequence). CDR3 sequence reads: CAWSGMGGTEAFF. CDR3 sequence (DNA): TGTGCCTGGAGCGGGATGGGGGGCACTGAAGCTTTCTTT.

This chain joins TRBV27 and TRBJ1-5, with D unresolved. The length of the CDR3 is 12 residues. The V end lost 8 bases, the J end lost 6 bases, and 11 bases lay between the germline ends. Germline CDR1 reads MNHEY; CDR2 reads SMNVEV (reference sequence). The CDR3 spells CASAHPGQPQHF. The CDR3 DNA reads as TGTGCCAGCGCTCATCCGGGTCAGCCCCAGCATTTT.

The chain employs TRBV2 and TRBJ1-1, with D unresolved. Germline V gene data show CDR1 as SNHLY and CDR2 as FYNNEI. The V and J ends lost 8 bases and 2 bases respectively, with 15 bases between them. The CDR3 is made up of 14 amino acids. Written as DNA, the CDR3 is TGTGCCAGCCGCCGCGACACTTCCAACACTGAAGCTTTCTTT. Protein sequence: CASRRDTSNTEAFF.